The T cell receptor (beta chain) described here comes from a study of blood T cell repertoires in COVID-19 (dated by TCRdb to the early 2020s). As for the study more broadly: The collaborator samples originated in the United States, Italy and Spain and spanned the acute and convalescent phases of COVID-19. Where HLA class I and class II types were available, the types were taken from metadata supplied by the sample provider, not from assay-based typing. The material from the prospective study consisted of cDNA or gDNA derived from T cells, B-cell-depleted T cells, or PBMCs. Deeply sampled blood TCRbeta repertoires from subjects exposed to, actively infected with, or recovered from COVID-19 were included in the dataset. The repertoires were released in a freely available public database meant as a resource for research on the immune response to SARS-CoV-2. Sample metadata almost always included a de-identified subject ID, COVID-19 status, age in years and sex. The samples were drawn from two sources: the first 160 participants of the ongoing ImmuneRACE study, and 1,000 to 1,500 subjects contributed by 6 global collaborators. What the study reported, not specific to this receptor: The quantity of clinical and demographic metadata differed by source and by participant and was supplied without curation.

TCRbeta CDR3 regions were amplified from genomic DNA by means of the immunoSEQ Assay, a bias-controlled multiplex PCR. Turning to the authors' computational methods: Nucleated cell counts per sample were estimated from amplification of reference gene primers within the assay. To quantify the absolute abundance of each unique TCRbeta CDR3 rearrangement, sequence reads were collapsed and filtered. Productive Simpson clonality was computed per sample as the square root of Simpson's diversity index over productive rearrangements. The source is immuneACCESS, and TCRdb retained only in-frame sequences with V and J called. Part of the clones is not carried over; for the studies checked, unresolved V genes explain less than half of this, and the remainder is unexplained. The V and J calls and clone size were taken over from that table, and D and trimming were inferred from the DNA. The sample table shows about 45,000 clones, and 85% to 95% are seen once. The top ten clonotypes cover 4.5% to 7% of the sample.

Reading from cysteine to phenylalanine, the CDR3 counts 15 amino acids. Just the 45-base CDR3 DNA is kept, in frame starting at base 1. In the germline V gene (reference sequence), CDR1 corresponds to SGHNT and CDR2 to YYREEE. The V end gives up 7 bases and the J end 7 bases, leaving 13 bases in the junction not matched to a gene. About this clone: This receptor's antigen is unknown. The record has no base qualities; no much larger clone is one base away.

The collaborating institutions used their own protocols to collect whole blood in K2EDTA tubes. For TCRbeta analysis, collaborators shipped samples as frozen whole blood, isolated PBMCs, or DNA extracted from either of those sample types. The sequence joins TRBV5-4 to TRBJ2-1, and 8 junctional nucleotides match TRBD2. This TCR derives from a human donor in a cohort sampled during active COVID-19. The specimen was peripheral blood. The nucleotides are TGTGCCAGCGGCCCGGGACTAGAAACCACTAATGAGCAGTTCTTC. Its translation is CASGPGLETTNEQFF.